The entry below describes one T cell receptor (beta chain). The sample is drawn from a study of blood T cell repertoires in COVID-19. Study-level background: The United States, Italy and Spain were the sources of the acute and convalescent COVID-19 samples. From T cells, B-cell-depleted T cells, or PBMCs came the material, which was cDNA or gDNA.

Authors' analysis steps: Scientists estimated how many nucleated cells there were by amplifying reference gene primers. Repertoires were generated with immunoSEQ multiplex PCR, while TCRdb's copy carries only in-frame clones and drops some. V, J and clone size derive from that table, while D and trimming were established from the DNA sequence. The table lists around 250,000 clones, around 85% of them singletons. Per germline, CDR1 DFQATT and CDR2 SNEGSKA (reference sequence). Trimming left V 6 bases short and J 7 bases short, with 12 bases between. This CDR3 is 11 amino acids long. Sequenced material: peripheral blood. The chain has TRBV20-1 and TRBJ1-1; maybe TRBD1 (6 bases). The sequence was collected from a man aged 60-69 years with acute or convalescent COVID-19. Written as DNA, the CDR3 is TGCAGTGCCCAGGGGATTGGTGAAGCTTTCTTT. Amino acid sequence: CSAQGIGEAFF.